The 18 T cell receptor beta chains below come from one sample, sequenced in a study of shared clonotypes between healthy human individuals (TCRdb year 2020). Libraries were prepared through the immunoSEQ multiplex PCR assay. TCRdb took this table from immuneACCESS and kept in-frame rearrangements with V and J called. Such tables lack part of the clones; where checked against another copy, unresolved V genes explain under half of the gap, and the rest is unexplained. The sample data list over 2 million clones, and roughly 95% of these were observed just once. In total, the top ten clones hold around 1.1% of the sample. CD8 naive samples were obtained by positive selection for CCR7 among CD45RO-negative cells, yielding a CD45RA+CCR7+ population from which TemRA cells were excluded. The sample was naive CD8+ T cells sorted from blood. Explained via the paper, the cell subset or site label denotes: CD45RA+CCR7+. All receptors come from a man younger than 35 in good health.

The J gene is TRBJ1-1, the V gene TRBV5-1, with 12 bases lining up with TRBD1. This CDR3 has 17 amino acids. The germline V gene encodes CDR1 SGHRS and CDR2 YFSETQ. The trim removed 0 bases at V and 5 bases at J, leaving 8 bases unmatched. Here the CDR3 DNA reads TGCGCCAGCAGCTTGGCCGCGGGACAGGGGGCTTCGACTGAAGCTTTCTTT. It encodes CASSLAAGQGASTEAFF.

A note on this clone: Other DNA sequences within the sample encode an identical CDR3. This chain uses TRBV28 with TRBJ2-2; D may be TRBD2 (6 bases). This CDR3 has 12 residues. Per the germline V gene, CDR1 is MDHEN and CDR2 is SYDVKM. The V end lost 3 bases, the J end lost 7 bases, and 6 bases lay between the germline ends. The CDR3 nucleotides are TGTGCCAGCAGTTTGGGGGGCGGGGAGCTGTTTTTT. Translation: CASSLGGGELFF.

The gene calls are TRBV6-5 and TRBJ1-1; 7 bases are a match to TRBD1. The J segment lost 1 base and the V segment lost 10 bases, leaving 9 bases of the junction unmatched. CDR3 length equals 14 residues. The germline CDR1 and CDR2 sequences are MNHEY and SVGAGI. CDR3 nucleotides: TGTGCCACAGAGGGATACAGGGGGAACACTGAAGCTTTCTTT. This sequence encodes CATEGYRGNTEAFF.

V usage is TRBV5-8 and J usage is TRBJ1-1, with unresolved D. V lost 0 bases to trimming and J lost 1 base, with 16 bases between them. Germline assignment: CDR1 SGHTS and CDR2 YDEGEE. This CDR3 has 17 residues. CDR3 region: CASSLAWGTLRNTEAFF. CDR3 coding DNA: TGTGCCAGCAGCTTGGCCTGGGGAACCTTGAGGAACACTGAAGCTTTCTTT. Full variable domain (outside the CDR3, taken from reference TRBV5-8 and TRBJ1-1): EAGVTQSPTHLIKTRGQQATLRCSPISGHTSVYWYQQALGLGLQFLLWYDEGEERNRGNFPPRFSGRQFPNYSSELNVNALELEDSALYLCASSLAWGTLRNTEAFFGQGTRLTVV.

J is TRBJ1-1 and V is TRBV6-5; perhaps TRBD1 as D (6 bases). Trimming shortened V by 5 bases and J by 0 bases, and 13 bases separated the two germline ends. The CDR3 covers 15 residues. The germline CDR1 and CDR2 sequences are MNHEY and SVGAGI. The CDR3: CASSLRQGLNTEAFF. DNA for the CDR3: TGTGCCAGCAGTCTTCGGCAGGGGTTGAACACTGAAGCTTTCTTT.

The V and J genes are TRBV6-1 and TRBJ2-7, with D possibly TRBD2 on 5 matching bases. The CDR3 has 14 amino acids. V dropped 4 bases and J dropped 3 bases, with 13 bases sitting between them. The germline V gene encodes CDR1 MNHNS and CDR2 SASEGT. Here the CDR3 DNA reads TGTGCCAGCAGTGTAAGAGGGTACAACTACGAGCAGTACTTC. Its translation: CASSVRGYNYEQYF.

This chain links TRBV4-1 with TRBJ2-7, with D maybe TRBD1 (7 bases). Germline-derived CDR1 and CDR2 are MGHRA and YSYEKL. Trimming pared 4 bases from V and 5 bases from J, leaving 21 bases between. The CDR3 runs to 16 residues. Here the CDR3 reads CASSPDVGGRGDEQYF. CDR3 sequence (DNA): TGCGCCAGCAGCCCCGACGTGGGCGGCAGGGGGGACGAGCAGTACTTC.

The gene calls are TRBV2 and TRBJ2-2; D not resolved. V was shortened by 2 bases and J by 4 bases, with 5 bases between the two germline ends. The germline gives CDR1 SNHLY, CDR2 FYNNEI. The CDR3 runs 13 residues. The CDR3 spells CASSEKFTGELFF. DNA of the CDR3: TGTGCCAGCAGTGAAAAGTTCACCGGGGAGCTGTTTTTT. Based on the CDR3 plus reference TRBV2 and TRBJ2-2, the full variable domain is EPEVTQTPSHQVTQMGQEVILRCVPISNHLYFYWYRQILGQKVEFLVSFYNNEISEKSEIFDDQFSVERPDGSNFTLKIRSTKLEDSAMYFCASSEKFTGELFFGEGSRLTVL.

The chain couples TRBV6-5 to TRBJ2-5; D uncertain. The CDR3 is 12 amino acids. The V end was cut by 3 bases, the J end by 3 bases, with 5 bases between. Germline lookup yields CDR1 MNHEY and CDR2 SVGAGI. CDR3 sequence reads: CASSYTEETQYF. In DNA, the CDR3 is TGTGCCAGCAGTTATACAGAAGAGACCCAGTACTTC.

This clone showed up just once. The rearrangement links TRBV7-9 to TRBJ1-1; a possible D gene is TRBD1 (6 bases). CDR1 and CDR2 from the germline V gene are SEHNR and FQNEAQ (reference sequence). The germline V and J ends were trimmed by 5 bases and 0 bases, with 13 bases remaining between them. The CDR3 spans 15 residues. The CDR3 bases are TGTGCCAGCAGCCCGAGACAGGTAGTGAACACTGAAGCTTTCTTT. It yields the protein CASSPRQVVNTEAFF.

The chain employs TRBV2 and TRBJ2-1; the match to TRBD2 covers 9 bases. Germline lookup yields CDR1 SNHLY and CDR2 FYNNEI. Unmatched junction bases numbered 3, after V lost 7 bases and J lost 2 bases. The CDR3 length is 14 residues. The CDR3 DNA is TGTGCCAGCACGACTAGCGGTACCTACAATGAGCAGTTCTTC. Amino acids: CASTTSGTYNEQFF. The variable domain in full, with the rest retrieved from reference TRBV2 and TRBJ2-1, is EPEVTQTPSHQVTQMGQEVILRCVPISNHLYFYWYRQILGQKVEFLVSFYNNEISEKSEIFDDQFSVERPDGSNFTLKIRSTKLEDSAMYFCASTTSGTYNEQFFGPGTRLTVL.

This clone was recorded a few times. The chain employs TRBV5-6 and TRBJ2-7; possibly TRBD2 for D (7 bases). Germline lookup yields CDR1 SGHDT and CDR2 YYEEEE. V was trimmed by 5 bases and J by 7 bases, leaving 16 bases between them. This CDR3 region has 13 residues. The CDR3 reads CASSSWGREEQYF. The DNA of the CDR3 is TGTGCCAGCAGTTCCTGGGGGCGGGAGGAGCAGTACTTC.

This clone was seen once. Other DNA variants within this sample encode the same CDR3. V is TRBV18 and J is TRBJ1-6; 9 nucleotides match TRBD1. CDR3 length: 16 residues. Germline V gives CDR1 KGHSH, CDR2 LQKENI. The V gene end was trimmed by 3 bases and the J gene end by 3 bases; junction bases not matched to a gene: 3. The CDR3 nucleotides read TGTGCCAGCTCACCCCGGGACAGGGTCTATAATTCACCCCTCCACTTT. This translates into CASSPRDRVYNSPLHF.

The chain is built from TRBV4-1 and TRBJ2-1; TRBD2 agrees at 7 bases. This CDR3 contains 15 residues. Trimming cost V 4 bases and J 6 bases; bases outside gene matches: 9. Germline V gene lookup returns CDR1 MGHRA and CDR2 YSYEKL. For the CDR3, the DNA is TGCGCCAGCAGCCCCGGACTAGTGGGAGGCAATGAGCAGTTCTTC. This encodes CASSPGLVGGNEQFF.

V and J are TRBV5-6 and TRBJ1-6; D unresolved. CDR1 and CDR2 from the germline V gene are SGHDT and YYEEEE. The V end was cut by 0 bases, the J end by 0 bases, with 7 bases between. The CDR3 extends over 16 amino acids. The CDR3 coding sequence is TGTGCCAGCAGCTTGGGGCCAAGCTCCTATAATTCACCCCTCCACTTT. This gives the protein CASSLGPSSYNSPLHF.

V gene TRBV18 combines with J gene TRBJ2-3, with 7 bases that match TRBD1. This CDR3 is 16 amino acids long. CDR1 is KGHSH and CDR2 is LQKENI in the germline V gene. V was pared by 3 bases and J by 2 bases, with 8 bases of the junction left unmatched. CDR3 coding DNA: TGTGCCAGCTCACCCGATTGGACAGGAGCCACAGATACGCAGTATTTT. Translating gives CASSPDWTGATDTQYF.

The rearrangement links TRBV11-2 to TRBJ2-7, with 13 positions matching TRBD2. Germline CDR1 is SGHAT and CDR2 is FQNNGV. This CDR3 spans 17 amino acids. Trimming cost V 3 bases and J 3 bases; bases outside gene matches: 8. CDR3 sequence (DNA): TGTGCCAGCAGCTTGCCGACTAGCGGGGGGTCTGGCTACGAGCAGTACTTC. It specifies CASSLPTSGGSGYEQYF.

Comments on this clone: Other DNA sequences in this sample translate to the same CDR3. The CDR3 nucleotides read TGCAGCGTTGAAGGTGGGGAGAGCTCCTACAATGAGCAGTTCTTC. Translating it yields CSVEGGESSYNEQFF. The chain employs TRBV29-1 and TRBJ2-1; D possibly corresponds to TRBD2 (5 bases). The ends were cut back, 1 base at V and 0 bases at J, with 10 bases in the middle. The CDR3 has 15 amino acids. Germline loops: CDR1 SQVTM, CDR2 ANQGSEA.